The 21 T cell receptor beta chains reported below all come from one sample, sequenced in a study of cytomegalovirus exposure and HLA in healthy donors (dated by TCRdb to the late 2010s). The library was produced with the immunoSEQ multiplex PCR assay. The multiplex PCR relied on a mix of 60 forward primers for TCR Vbeta segments and 13 reverse primers for TCR Jbeta segments. Drawn from immuneACCESS, this table holds only the in-frame rearrangements with V and J called that TCRdb kept. Clones are partly lost; checked studies trace under half to an unresolved V gene and leave the rest unexplained. Present in this sample are over 75,000 clones, less than 9.5% of which were seen just once. Just over 5% of the sample rests with the top ten. The sequenced sample consisted of PBMCs. The source is a man aged 50 to 60 in good health and CMV-seropositive.

The genes are TRBV5-1 and TRBJ2-1; 8 bases align to TRBD2. CDR3 length: 15 amino acids. Germline V CDR1 and CDR2: SGHRS, YFSETQ. V trimming: 4 bases; J trimming: 4 bases; junction bases outside the gene matches: 7. The DNA of the CDR3 is TGCGCCAGCAGCGCGGGACTAGGGATGTACAATGAGCAGTTCTTC. Translating gives CASSAGLGMYNEQFF.

This clone was counted only a few times. This sequence joins TRBV2 and TRBJ2-1; D remains unclear. Germline V gene lookup returns CDR1 SNHLY and CDR2 FYNNEI. Deletions cut 5 bases from V and 12 bases from J, with 11 bases between. The CDR3 is 11 amino acids. The CDR3 loop is CASSPRIGQFF. CDR3 nucleotide sequence: TGTGCCAGCAGTCCGAGGATAGGGCAGTTCTTC.

The chain is built from TRBV5-6 and TRBJ2-3, with a tentative D call TRBD1 (7 bases). The CDR3 sequence is 16 residues long. V dropped 4 bases and J dropped 0 bases, with 15 bases sitting between them. Germline lookup yields CDR1 SGHDT and CDR2 YYEEEE. The CDR3 nucleotides read TGTGCCAGCAGCCCGGGGGACAGCGGGAGCACAGATACGCAGTATTTT. Translation: CASSPGDSGSTDTQYF.

This clone was recorded a few times. The chain joins TRBV27 to TRBJ2-3, with 14 bases aligning to TRBD2. With 7 bases clipped from V and 5 bases from J, the junction kept 8 bases outside the gene matches. The germline CDR1 and CDR2 sequences are MNHEY and SMNVEV (reference sequence). The CDR3 covers 16 residues. The DNA for the CDR3 is TGTGCCAGCACTCCGAACGGACTAGCGGGAGGAGATACGCAGTATTTT. It encodes CASTPNGLAGGDTQYF.

J is TRBJ1-5 and V is TRBV27; possibly TRBD1 for D (5 bases). The CDR3 spans 14 residues. Trimming cost V 3 bases and J 7 bases, with 13 bases left between them. From germline, CDR1 is MNHEY and CDR2 SMNVEV (reference sequence). The CDR3 reads CASSLSGLRQPQHF. In DNA, the CDR3 is TGTGCCAGCAGTTTGTCAGGGCTAAGACAGCCCCAGCATTTT.

The chain couples TRBV19 to TRBJ1-1; D not resolved. The CDR3 totals 17 residues. CDR1 is LNHDA and CDR2 is SQIVND in the germline V gene (reference sequence). Trimming stripped 5 bases from V and 2 bases from J, with 21 bases between. For the CDR3, the DNA is TGTGCCAGTAGTCAACAAGGCGGGATAAGGATCAACACTGAAGCTTTCTTT. Translating gives CASSQQGGIRINTEAFF.

There are a few counts of this clone. The chain combines TRBV28 with TRBJ1-3; 10 bases map to TRBD1. The CDR3 length is 15 residues. Germline lookup yields CDR1 MDHEN and CDR2 SYDVKM. J was trimmed by 3 bases and V by 4 bases; bases with no gene match: 3. This chain's CDR3 is CASSSRTGGGNTIYF. The CDR3, as DNA: TGTGCCAGCAGTTCCCGGACAGGGGGTGGAAACACCATATATTTT.

This clone was counted ten times or more. The V call is TRBV2, the J call TRBJ2-1, with 15 bases matching TRBD2. The CDR3 consists of 14 residues. Losses at the gene ends were 6 bases for V and 14 bases for J; bases not matched to a gene: 8. Looked up from germline, CDR1 is SNHLY and CDR2 is FYNNEI. CDR3 sequence reads: CASRGEGTSGGKFF. In DNA, the CDR3 is TGTGCCAGCAGGGGAGAAGGGACTAGCGGGGGGAAGTTCTTC.

The genes are TRBV5-4 and TRBJ2-5; D perhaps matches TRBD2 (6 bases). Deletions cut 1 base from V and 5 bases from J, with 15 bases between. CDR3 length: 15 amino acids. Germline V lookup: CDR1 SGHNT, CDR2 YYREEE (reference sequence). CDR3 sequence (DNA): TGTGCCAGCAGCTTGAGGGGCGGGACTGTGGAGACCCAGTACTTC. This codes for CASSLRGGTVETQYF.

This clone was observed a handful of times. The chain links TRBV28 to TRBJ1-5, with 8 bases matching TRBD1. V trimming: 6 bases; J trimming: 4 bases; junction bases outside the gene matches: 8. The CDR3 consists of 15 residues. From germline, CDR1 is MDHEN and CDR2 SYDVKM. The CDR3, as DNA: TGTGCCAGCAGGAACGCAGGGGGCCCAAATCAGCCCCAGCATTTT. Amino acids: CASRNAGGPNQPQHF.

The chain employs TRBV7-9 and TRBJ1-1, with 7 bases matching TRBD1. Germline V gives CDR1 SEHNR, CDR2 FQNEAQ (reference sequence). With V trimmed by 5 bases and J by 10 bases, 10 bases remained unmatched. The length of the CDR3 is 13 residues. For the CDR3, the DNA is TGTGCCAGCAGCCGGAACCAGGGGGTGGGAGCTTTCTTT. Translation gives CASSRNQGVGAFF. The full variable domain, completed using reference TRBV7-9 and TRBJ1-1, is DTGVSQNPRHKITKRGQNVTFRCDPISEHNRLYWYRQTLGQGPEFLTYFQNEAQLEKSRLLSDRFSAERPKGSFSTLEIQRTEQGDSAMYLCASSRNQGVGAFFGQGTRLTVV.

The rearrangement links TRBV19 to TRBJ2-1; 8 nucleotides match TRBD2. J was trimmed by 0 bases and V by 3 bases; bases with no gene match: 1. The CDR3 contains 15 residues. Per the germline V gene, CDR1 is LNHDA and CDR2 is SQIVND (reference sequence). For the CDR3, the DNA is TGTGCCAGTAGTATGCGGGGGGACTCCTACAATGAGCAGTTCTTC. It specifies CASSMRGDSYNEQFF. The full variable domain, rest sourced from reference TRBV19 and TRBJ2-1, is DGGITQSPKYLFRKEGQNVTLSCEQNLNHDAMYWYRQDPGQGLRLIYYSQIVNDFQKGDIAEGYSVSREKKESFPLTVTSAQKNPTAFYLCASSMRGDSYNEQFFGPGTRLTVL.

This clone has just a few counts. The CDR3 bases are TGTGCCAGCAGTTACGAGGGGGCTGATGGGGCCAACGTCCTGACTTTC. Residues: CASSYEGADGANVLTF. This chain links TRBV6-5 with TRBJ2-6; 7 bases fit TRBD1. Germline V lookup: CDR1 MNHEY, CDR2 SVGAGI. The CDR3 consists of 16 residues. The V and J ends lost 2 bases and 3 bases, in that order; junction bases with no gene match: 4.

The V gene is TRBV5-1, the J gene TRBJ2-7, with TRBD1 matching 10 bases. This CDR3 has 15 residues. The germline V gene encodes CDR1 SGHRS and CDR2 YFSETQ. V dropped 1 base and J dropped 6; count of bases not matched to a gene: 7. As DNA, the CDR3 is TGCGCCAGCAGCTTGACCGGGACAGGGGCTCCCGAGCAGTACTTC. Translation gives CASSLTGTGAPEQYF.

This clone was seen more than once but under ten times. V is TRBV28 and J is TRBJ1-2; D perhaps matches TRBD1 (5 bases). CDR1 MDHEN and CDR2 SYDVKM come from the germline V gene. V lost 3 bases and J lost 8, with 19 bases in between. The CDR3 totals 15 residues. The CDR3 is CASSFGGEAVWGYTF. The DNA of the CDR3 is TGTGCCAGCAGTTTTGGGGGGGAGGCCGTATGGGGCTACACCTTC.

This clone was seen only a few times. This chain joins TRBV5-1 and TRBJ1-2; D unclear. The CDR3 totals 15 residues. Trimming pared 4 bases from V and 7 bases from J, leaving 20 bases between. Germline CDR1 and CDR2: SGHRS and YFSETQ. CDR3 bases: TGCGCCAGCAGCCAGAACTCGGGAAACAGCGGTGGCTACACCTTC. Amino acid sequence: CASSQNSGNSGGYTF.

V usage is TRBV14 and J usage is TRBJ2-1; 8 bases line up with TRBD2. Germline CDR1 is SGHDN and CDR2 is FVKESK. The CDR3 totals 18 residues. V shed 0 bases, J shed 5 bases, and the junction held 12 bases outside the gene matches. The CDR3 coding sequence is TGTGCCAGCAGCCAAGATACACCCACGGGGGGGATAAACAATGAGCAGTTCTTC. It encodes CASSQDTPTGGINNEQFF. Full variable domain (outside the CDR3, taken from reference TRBV14 and TRBJ2-1): EAGVTQFPSHSVIEKGQTVTLRCDPISGHDNLYWYRRVMGKEIKFLLHFVKESKQDESGMPNNRFLAERTGGTYSTLKVQPAELEDSGVYFCASSQDTPTGGINNEQFFGPGTRLTVL.

The chain combines TRBV27 with TRBJ1-2; 9 bases are a match to TRBD1. Germline V gives CDR1 MNHEY, CDR2 SMNVEV (reference sequence). The ends lost 4 bases at V and 6 bases at J; junction bases unmatched: 6. This CDR3 is 14 amino acids long. In DNA, the CDR3 is TGTGCCAGCAGTTCACCGGACAGGGGTAATGGCTACACCTTC. Its protein product is CASSSPDRGNGYTF.

The chain has TRBV18 and TRBJ1-1; TRBD1 matches 8 bases. CDR3 length: 14 residues. Germline-derived CDR1 and CDR2 are KGHSH and LQKENI. V shed 6 bases, J shed 4 bases, and the junction held 7 bases outside the gene matches. CDR3 nucleotide sequence: TGTGCCAGCTCTCCGATACAGGGGGGCACTGAAGCTTTCTTT. It encodes CASSPIQGGTEAFF.

J is TRBJ1-5 and V is TRBV19, with D perhaps TRBD1 (5 bases). The V gene lost 7 bases and the J gene lost 4 bases, with 8 bases spanning the gap. The CDR3 totals 12 residues. Germline-derived CDR1 and CDR2 are LNHDA and SQIVND (reference sequence). The CDR3 DNA is TGTGCCAGTAATCGGGGGAATCAGCCCCAGCATTTT. It codes for CASNRGNQPQHF.

V gene TRBV5-4 combines with J gene TRBJ2-1, with 11 bases matching TRBD2. J was trimmed by 4 bases and V by 0 bases; bases with no gene match: 6. The CDR3 has 17 amino acids. CDR1 is SGHNT and CDR2 is YYREEE in the germline V gene (reference sequence). Written as DNA, the CDR3 is TGTGCCAGCAGCTTGGGGCTAACTAGCGGGAGTTACAATGAGCAGTTCTTC. Protein sequence: CASSLGLTSGSYNEQFF.